This TCR beta chain was identified during a study of blood T cell repertoires in COVID-19. At the level of the study: COVID-19 samples collected from the United States, Italy and Spain covered acute and convalescent phases. T cells, B-cell-depleted T cells, or PBMCs provided the cDNA or gDNA that served as material.

The CDR3 is 14 residues long. The V end lost 2 bases, the J end lost 1 base, and 9 bases lay between the germline ends. Germline CDR1 MNHNS, CDR2 SASEGT. Original data processing: Nucleated cell counts were estimated from reference gene primer amplification. The table came from immunoSEQ multiplex PCR; TCRdb's copy has only in-frame clones and leaves some out. The V and J calls and the clone size are those of that table, but D and trimming were determined from the DNA. The sample lists about 160,000 clones; 70% to 85% were seen once. The chain has TRBV6-1 and TRBJ2-7; no firm D call. This sequence was found in a woman older than 75 with acute or convalescent COVID-19. What was sequenced was peripheral blood. CDR3 region: CASSEFGSSYEQYF. CDR3 coding DNA: TGTGCCAGCAGTGAATTTGGCAGTTCCTACGAGCAGTACTTC.